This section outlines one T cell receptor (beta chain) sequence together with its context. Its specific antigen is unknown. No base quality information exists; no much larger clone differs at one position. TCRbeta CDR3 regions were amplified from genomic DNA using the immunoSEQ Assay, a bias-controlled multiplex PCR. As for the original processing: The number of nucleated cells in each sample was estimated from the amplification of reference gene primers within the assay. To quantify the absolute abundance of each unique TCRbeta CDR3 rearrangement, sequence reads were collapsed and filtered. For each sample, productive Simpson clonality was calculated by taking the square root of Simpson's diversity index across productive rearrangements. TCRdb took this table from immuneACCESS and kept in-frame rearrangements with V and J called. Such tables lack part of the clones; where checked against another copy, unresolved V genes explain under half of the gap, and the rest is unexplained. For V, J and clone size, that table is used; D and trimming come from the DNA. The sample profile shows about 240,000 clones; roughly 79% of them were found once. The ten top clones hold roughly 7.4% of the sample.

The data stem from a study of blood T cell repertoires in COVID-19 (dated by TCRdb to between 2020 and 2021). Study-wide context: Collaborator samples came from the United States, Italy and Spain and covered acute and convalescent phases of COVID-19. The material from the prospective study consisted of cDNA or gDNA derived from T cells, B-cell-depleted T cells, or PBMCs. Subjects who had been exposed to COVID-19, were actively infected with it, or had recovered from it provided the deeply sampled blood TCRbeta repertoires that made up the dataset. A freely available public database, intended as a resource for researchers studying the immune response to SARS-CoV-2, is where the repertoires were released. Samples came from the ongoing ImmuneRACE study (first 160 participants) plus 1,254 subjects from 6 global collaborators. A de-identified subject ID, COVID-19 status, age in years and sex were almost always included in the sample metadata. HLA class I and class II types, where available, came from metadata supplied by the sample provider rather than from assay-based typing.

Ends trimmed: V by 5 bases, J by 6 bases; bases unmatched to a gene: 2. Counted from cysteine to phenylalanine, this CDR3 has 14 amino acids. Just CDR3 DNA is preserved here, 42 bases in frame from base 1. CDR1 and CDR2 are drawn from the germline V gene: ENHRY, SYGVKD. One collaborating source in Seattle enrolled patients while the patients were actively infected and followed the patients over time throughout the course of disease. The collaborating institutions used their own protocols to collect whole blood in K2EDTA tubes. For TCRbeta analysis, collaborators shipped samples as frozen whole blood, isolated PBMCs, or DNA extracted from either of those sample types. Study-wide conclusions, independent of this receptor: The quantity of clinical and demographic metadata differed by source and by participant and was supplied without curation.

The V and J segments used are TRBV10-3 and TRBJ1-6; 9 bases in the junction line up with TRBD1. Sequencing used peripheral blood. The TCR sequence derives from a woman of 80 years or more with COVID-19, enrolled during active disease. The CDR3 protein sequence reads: CAISRDRVNSPLHF. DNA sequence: TGTGCCATCAGTCGGGACAGGGTTAATTCACCCCTCCACTTT.